Shown below are 12 T cell receptor beta chains from a single sample sequenced in a study of OX40 agonist ivuxolimab in advanced cancers. Profiling relied on immunoSEQ multiplex PCR, and the TCRdb table lists in-frame clones only, not all of them. This sample has approximately 60,000 clones, with less than 95% found just once. The sample consisted of CD4+ or CD8+ T cells sorted from blood, taken in a trial of the OX40 agonist ivuxolimab. These receptors came from an adult with an advanced solid tumor such as melanoma, head and neck, liver or kidney cancer.

The chain employs TRBV7-3 and TRBJ2-7; 9 bases map to TRBD1. Unmatched junction bases numbered 8, after V lost 5 bases and J lost 3 bases. The CDR3 sequence is 15 residues long. In germline, CDR1 is SGHTA, CDR2 FQGTGA. The CDR3 spells CASSLQGAAGYEQYF. The CDR3 DNA reads as TGTGCCAGCAGCCTACAGGGGGCTGCCGGCTACGAGCAGTACTTC.

The genes are TRBV28 and TRBJ1-1; TRBD1 is a possible D gene (6 bases). The V end was cut by 10 bases, the J end by 1 base, with 22 bases between. CDR3 length equals 16 residues. CDR1 is MDHEN, CDR2 SYDVKM, per germline. The CDR3 DNA is TGTGCCACGCTGGGTGCGGCCGGGGGCGGGAACACTGAAGCTTTCTTT. It codes for CATLGAAGGGNTEAFF.

The V and J genes are TRBV5-4 and TRBJ2-1, with TRBD2 matching over 8 bases. This CDR3 spans 17 amino acids. Germline-derived CDR1 and CDR2 are SGHNT and YYREEE (reference sequence). The V gene end was trimmed by 0 bases and the J gene end by 6 bases; junction bases not matched to a gene: 11. The CDR3 DNA is TGTGCCAGCAGCTTGGGTCGCGGGGGGCAGGTTGGCAATGAGCAGTTCTTC. This translates into CASSLGRGGQVGNEQFF.

The J gene is TRBJ1-2, the V gene TRBV28, with 9 nucleotides matching TRBD1. J lost 4 bases, V lost 7 bases, and 10 bases had no gene match. Germline assignment: CDR1 MDHEN and CDR2 SYDVKM. This CDR3 is built from 15 residues. The CDR3 spells CASMFPGTGFYGYTF. CDR3 coding DNA: TGTGCCAGCATGTTCCCCGGGACAGGGTTCTATGGCTACACCTTC.

The J gene is TRBJ2-7, the V gene TRBV2; D might be TRBD1 (5 bases). V was cut by 10 bases and J by 6 bases, with 19 bases left in between. The CDR3 is 13 amino acids. Germline loops: CDR1 SNHLY, CDR2 FYNNEI. Here the CDR3 DNA reads TGTGCCACCATGGGGCTAGACAGTTTCGAGCAGTACTTC. The encoded protein is CATMGLDSFEQYF.

The genes are TRBV5-1 and TRBJ2-2; TRBD1 aligns across 8 bases. The germline CDR1 and CDR2 sequences are SGHRS and YFSETQ. V lost 1 base to trimming and J lost 1 base; unmatched junction nucleotides: 6. The CDR3 spans 17 residues. The CDR3 DNA reads TGCGCCAGCAGCTTGAATGCAGGGGGCAAGAACACCGGGGAGCTGTTTTTT. Translating it yields CASSLNAGGKNTGELFF.

The J gene is TRBJ2-3, the V gene TRBV27; tentative D call: TRBD1 (6 bases). V dropped 3 bases and J dropped 0 bases, with 10 bases sitting between them. Germline CDR1 MNHEY, CDR2 SMNVEV (reference sequence). The CDR3 spans 15 residues. The CDR3 sequence: CASSFGGLSTDTQYF. CDR3 nucleotide sequence: TGTGCCAGCAGTTTTGGGGGCCTCAGCACAGATACGCAGTATTTT.

The chain uses TRBV11-2 and TRBJ1-4; possibly TRBD1 for D (5 bases). The ends were cut back, 5 bases at V and 7 bases at J, with 23 bases in the middle. The length of the CDR3 is 17 residues. Germline V CDR1 and CDR2: SGHAT, FQNNGV. The CDR3 DNA reads TGTGCCAGCAGCCCGAGGGGACCGGGACGAAGCATTGAAAAACTGTTTTTT. Amino acids: CASSPRGPGRSIEKLFF.

This chain links TRBV30 with TRBJ1-1; tentatively, D is TRBD1 (6 bases). V was cut by 4 bases and J by 0 bases, with 9 bases left in between. CDR1 and CDR2 (germline): GTSNPN, SVGIG (reference sequence). The CDR3 sequence is 13 residues long. The CDR3 here is CAWTGTLNTEAFF. The CDR3 DNA is TGTGCCTGGACCGGGACATTGAACACTGAAGCTTTCTTT.

The rearrangement uses TRBV19 and TRBJ2-6; D is unresolved. CDR3 length equals 14 residues. Between the trimmed V and J ends, which lost 6 bases and 0 bases, there was a span of 6 bases. Germline V lookup: CDR1 LNHDA, CDR2 SQIVND (reference sequence). The CDR3 loop is CASRVLSGANVLTF. The CDR3 DNA sequence: TGTGCCAGTAGAGTGCTCTCTGGGGCCAACGTCCTGACTTTC.

The rearrangement joins TRBV7-9 to TRBJ2-5; D is uncertain. Germline-derived CDR1 and CDR2 are SEHNR and FQNEAQ (reference sequence). The CDR3 is 12 residues long. The V and J ends lost 7 bases and 4 bases respectively, with 10 bases between them. Here the CDR3 DNA reads TGTGCCAGCACCGGGTTAGGAGAGACCCAGTACTTC. This sequence encodes CASTGLGETQYF.

The chain recombines TRBV14 with TRBJ2-3, with D perhaps matching TRBD1 (6 bases). With 3 bases removed from V and 8 bases from J, the gap between germline ends came to 15 bases. The V gene's germline CDR1 is SGHDN and CDR2 FVKESK. This CDR3 spans 14 amino acids. CDR3 in DNA: TGTGCCAGCAGCCATAGGACAGACCTCTTTACGCAGTATTTT. It is translated as CASSHRTDLFTQYF.